The entry below describes one T cell receptor beta chain. Its target is not known. Researchers ran the PCR with 60 Vbeta and 13 Jbeta primers. Produced via immunoSEQ multiplex PCR; TCRdb's table is partial and in-frame only. The table has under 300,000 clones, around 80% seen once. This CDR3 is built from 14 residues. CDR1 is LNHDA and CDR2 is SQIVND in the germline V gene (reference sequence). V lost 5 bases, J lost 4 bases, and 9 bases lay in between. The data are from a study of cytomegalovirus exposure and HLA in healthy donors. As for the study in general: Researchers previously reported finding 117 million unique TCR beta sequences from 150 million to 200 million T cells.

Nominal health characterized the donors when sampled, though unrecorded immune exposures were likely. Study outcomes and limitations: CMV serostatus was the sole immune exposure data available. TCR beta chains associated with HLA were, in a later analysis, more clonally expanded than equally common others.

The origin of this receptor is a woman between 55 and 75 years old in good health and CMV-seropositive. The material sequenced was PBMCs. The chain has TRBV19 and TRBJ2-6, with D possibly being TRBD2 (5 bases). The CDR3 spells CASSVGAGANVLTF. CDR3 sequence (DNA): TGTGCCAGTAGTGTGGGAGCCGGGGCCAACGTCCTGACTTTC.